This paragraph covers one TCR beta chain sequence. This entry comes from a study of radiation and T cells in renal cell carcinoma. The ends were cut back, 11 bases at V and 6 bases at J, with 8 bases in the middle. Germline CDR1 reads MNHNS; CDR2 reads SASEGT. This CDR3 contains 9 residues. The assay was immunoSEQ multiplex PCR, and TCRdb's table has in-frame clones only and misses some. The table includes about 140,000 clones, roughly 80% detected once. Indicated time point: baseline pretreatment blood. Specified treatment: 15 Gy SBRT to primary tumor, nephrectomy 4 weeks later. Blood was sampled at baseline, 2 weeks and 4 weeks after SBRT.

The TCR was taken from a woman in her forties or fifties with renal cell carcinoma. The chain recombines TRBV6-1 with TRBJ2-7, with D unresolved. The specimen was blood, collected from a patient whose treatment included radiotherapy and nephrectomy. DNA of the CDR3: TGTGCCTATCTCATCGAGCAGTACTTC. It codes for CAYLIEQYF.